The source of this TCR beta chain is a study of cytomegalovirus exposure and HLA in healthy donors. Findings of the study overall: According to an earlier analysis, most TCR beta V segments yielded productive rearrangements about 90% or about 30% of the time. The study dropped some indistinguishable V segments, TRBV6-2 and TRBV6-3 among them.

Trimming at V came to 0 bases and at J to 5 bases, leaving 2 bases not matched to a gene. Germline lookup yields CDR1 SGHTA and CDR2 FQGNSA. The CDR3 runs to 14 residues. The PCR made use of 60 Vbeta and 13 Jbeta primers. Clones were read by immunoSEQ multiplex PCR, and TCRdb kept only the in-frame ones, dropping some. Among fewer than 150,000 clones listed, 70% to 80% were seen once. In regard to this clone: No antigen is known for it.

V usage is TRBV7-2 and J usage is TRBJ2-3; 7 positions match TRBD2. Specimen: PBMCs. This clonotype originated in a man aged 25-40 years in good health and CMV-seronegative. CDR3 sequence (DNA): TGTGCCAGCAGCTTAGCACTAGCGAGAGATACGCAGTATTTT. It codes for CASSLALARDTQYF.